These 19 T cell receptor beta chains originate from one sample sequenced in a study of cytomegalovirus exposure and HLA in healthy donors. Assay used: immunoSEQ multiplex PCR; TCRdb lists only in-frame clones, some missing. Here the sample spans just under 75,000 clones, just under 95% being singletons. Specimen: PBMCs. The receptors were gathered from a young woman in good health and CMV-seropositive.

This clone was recorded once. This chain joins TRBV28 and TRBJ1-6; TRBD1 is a possible D gene (5 bases). The CDR3 sequence is 11 residues long. CDR1 is MDHEN and CDR2 is SYDVKM in the germline V gene. This CDR3 is CSGGVDSPLHF. In DNA, the CDR3 is TGTTCTGGGGGGGTAGATTCACCCCTCCACTTT.

V usage is TRBV7-2 and J usage is TRBJ2-6, with 7 bases identical to TRBD1. The J segment lost 4 bases and the V segment lost 7 bases, leaving 13 bases of the junction unmatched. Per the germline V gene, CDR1 is SGHTA and CDR2 is FQGNSA. The CDR3 contains 17 residues. This CDR3 is CASMLWNDRVGANVLTF. The CDR3 DNA reads as TGTGCCAGCATGCTTTGGAATGACAGGGTAGGGGCCAACGTCCTGACTTTC.

The V gene is TRBV16, the J gene TRBJ1-2; the match to TRBD1 covers 8 bases. V lost 0 bases and J lost 5; bases outside the gene matches: 11. The V gene's germline CDR1 is KGHSY and CDR2 FQNENV. The length of the CDR3 is 17 residues. The CDR3 loop reads CASSQSDRGSAGYGYTF. The CDR3 DNA is TGTGCCAGCAGCCAATCAGACAGGGGATCTGCAGGGTATGGCTACACCTTC.

The chain carries TRBV7-8 and TRBJ1-1, with TRBD1 identical over 7 bases. The CDR3 is 14 residues long. Germline V gene sequence: CDR1 SGHVS, CDR2 FQNEAQ. V lost 3 bases and J lost 4; bases outside the gene matches: 5. CDR3 in amino acids: CASSFEGDSTEAFF. CDR3 in DNA: TGTGCCAGCAGCTTCGAGGGGGACAGCACTGAAGCTTTCTTT.

This chain joins TRBV6-1 and TRBJ2-7; 7 bases align to TRBD1. The CDR3 contains 13 residues. Germline V gene lookup returns CDR1 MNHNS and CDR2 SASEGT. V lost 3 bases to trimming and J lost 4 bases; unmatched junction nucleotides: 3. CDR3 nucleotides: TGTGCCAGCAGTGATCAGGGGGTATACGAGCAGTACTTC. This codes for CASSDQGVYEQYF.

There are a few counts of this clone. CDR3 amino acids: CASSLRTGQGSYNEQFF. The CDR3 DNA reads as TGCGCCAGCAGCTTACGGACAGGGCAGGGGTCTTACAATGAGCAGTTCTTC. The rearrangement joins TRBV5-1 to TRBJ2-1, with TRBD1 identical over 8 bases. This CDR3 contains 17 residues. Germline loops: CDR1 SGHRS, CDR2 YFSETQ. V shed 2 bases, J shed 4 bases, and the junction held 11 bases outside the gene matches.

The chain is built from TRBV6-5 and TRBJ1-2; the D is unclear. The germline CDR1 and CDR2 sequences are MNHEY and SVGAGI. V was trimmed by 5 bases and J by 3 bases, leaving 10 bases between them. The CDR3 loop spans 13 amino acids. The CDR3 sequence is CASSTRLYYGYTF. The CDR3 DNA reads TGTGCCAGCAGTACTCGGTTATACTATGGCTACACCTTC.

The chain employs TRBV15 and TRBJ1-2; 7 nucleotides align to TRBD1. The CDR3 loop spans 15 amino acids. Unmatched junction bases numbered 8, after V lost 5 bases and J lost 2 bases. Looked up from germline, CDR1 is LNHNV and CDR2 is YYDKDF (reference sequence). The CDR3 DNA reads TGTGCCACCAGCTCCCCTCCGGGACAGAACTATGGCTACACCTTC. It is translated as CATSSPPGQNYGYTF.

The gene calls are TRBV19 and TRBJ1-2; D gene uncertain. V was clipped by 3 bases and J by 11 bases, with 13 bases between them. The CDR3 spans 12 residues. Germline values: CDR1 LNHDA, CDR2 SQIVND (reference sequence). The CDR3 reads CASSIPPASYTF. CDR3 coding DNA: TGTGCCAGTAGTATCCCTCCAGCGTCTTACACCTTC.

This clone appeared a few times. The chain recombines TRBV6-6 with TRBJ1-1, with D perhaps TRBD1 (5 bases). Trimming took 0 bases from V and 7 from J, leaving 15 bases between them. The germline V gene has CDR1 MNHNY and CDR2 SVGAGI (reference sequence). This CDR3 contains 15 residues. CDR3 DNA sequence: TGTGCCAGCAGTTACTCTAGGCCAAGCAGGGATGAAGCTTTCTTT. It encodes CASSYSRPSRDEAFF.

The chain uses TRBV6-5 and TRBJ1-2; TRBD1 aligns across 8 bases. The V gene end was trimmed by 0 bases and the J gene end by 5 bases; junction bases not matched to a gene: 5. The CDR3 contains 15 residues. CDR1 and CDR2 (germline): MNHEY, SVGAGI. CDR3 coding DNA: TGTGCCAGCAGTTACTCCGGCAGGGGGCATTATGGCTACACCTTC. It codes for CASSYSGRGHYGYTF.

The chain couples TRBV30 to TRBJ1-1; D uncertain. V was shortened by 2 bases and J by 1 base, with 8 bases between the two germline ends. The CDR3 loop spans 13 amino acids. From germline, CDR1 is GTSNPN and CDR2 SVGIG (reference sequence). CDR3 nucleotide sequence: TGTGCCTGGAGTCAGCGGAAGAACACTGAAGCTTTCTTT. Encoded protein: CAWSQRKNTEAFF.

The rearrangement links TRBV29-1 to TRBJ1-1; tentative D call: TRBD1 (6 bases). CDR1 and CDR2 from the germline V gene are SQVTM and ANQGSEA. The CDR3 extends over 15 amino acids. Trimming left V 7 bases short and J 5 bases short, with 23 bases between. In DNA, the CDR3 is TGCAGCGCCCAGATGAGGGGGGGTAAGGTGACTGAAGCTTTCTTT. As protein: CSAQMRGGKVTEAFF.

The gene calls are TRBV27 and TRBJ2-7, with 9 nucleotides matching TRBD1. Per the germline V gene, CDR1 is MNHEY and CDR2 is SMNVEV (reference sequence). The CDR3 is made up of 14 amino acids. After removal of 3 bases from V and 2 bases from J, the junction contained 2 bases not matched to a gene. The CDR3 is CASSFGQGPYEQYF. CDR3 bases: TGTGCCAGCAGTTTTGGACAGGGGCCCTACGAGCAGTACTTC.

The rearrangement links TRBV11-2 to TRBJ2-7, with 14 bases identical to TRBD2. From germline, CDR1 is SGHAT and CDR2 FQNNGV. The CDR3 has 18 residues. Germline trimming cut 6 bases from V and 6 bases from J; bases unmatched to any gene: 16. CDR3 nucleotide sequence: TGTGCCAGCAGGCCGGGACTAGCGGGAGTCCAAGTAATCGGCGAGCAGTACTTC. It is translated as CASRPGLAGVQVIGEQYF.

The gene calls are TRBV28 and TRBJ1-1, with a tentative D call TRBD1 (5 bases). Per the germline V gene, CDR1 is MDHEN and CDR2 is SYDVKM. CDR3 length equals 12 residues. V was trimmed by 3 bases and J by 6 bases, leaving 8 bases between them. The CDR3 loop reads CASSLKGPEAFF. CDR3 nucleotides: TGTGCCAGCAGTTTGAAGGGGCCTGAAGCTTTCTTT.

The table lists this clone with a few counts. The rearrangement joins TRBV4-3 to TRBJ2-7; 8 bases are a match to TRBD2. The CDR3 length is 16 residues. From germline, CDR1 is LGHNA and CDR2 YSLEER. V trimming: 4 bases; J trimming: 3 bases; junction bases outside the gene matches: 11. CDR3 nucleotide sequence: TGCGCCAGCAGCCGATCTACTAGCGGCACATTCTACGAGCAGTACTTC. It is translated as CASSRSTSGTFYEQYF.

The chain links TRBV6-6 to TRBJ1-2; no clear D gene. Looked up from germline, CDR1 is MNHNY and CDR2 is SVGAGI (reference sequence). CDR3 length: 13 residues. V lost 6 bases to trimming and J lost 5 bases, with 13 bases between them. CDR3 amino acids: CASRSGTRYGYTF. The CDR3 bases are TGTGCCAGCAGGTCAGGTACCCGGTATGGCTACACCTTC.

The chain uses TRBV19 and TRBJ1-1; D gene uncertain. CDR3 length: 13 amino acids. V gave up 6 bases and J gave up 0 bases, with 8 bases separating them. Germline CDR1 is LNHDA and CDR2 is SQIVND (reference sequence). The CDR3 region has the DNA TGTGCCAGTAGCCTAGGCATGAACACTGAAGCTTTCTTT. Translated, it gives CASSLGMNTEAFF.